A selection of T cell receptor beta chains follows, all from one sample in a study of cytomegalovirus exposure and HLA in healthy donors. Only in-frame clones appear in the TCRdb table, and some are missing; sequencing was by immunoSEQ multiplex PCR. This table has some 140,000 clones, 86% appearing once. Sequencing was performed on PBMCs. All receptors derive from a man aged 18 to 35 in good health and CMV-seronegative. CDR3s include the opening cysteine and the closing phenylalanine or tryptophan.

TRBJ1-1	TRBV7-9	CASRSGQHTEAFF
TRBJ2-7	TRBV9	CASSVWTGEKIGEQYF
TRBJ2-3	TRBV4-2	CASSQGTQGKLADTQYF
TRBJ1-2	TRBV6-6	CASSYSRGTLYGYTF
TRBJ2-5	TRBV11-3	CASSQTGGEETQYF
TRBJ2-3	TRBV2	CASRRAGGTNTQYF
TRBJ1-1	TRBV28	CASSSDREMNTEAFF
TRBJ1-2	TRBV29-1	CSVDTWGYTF
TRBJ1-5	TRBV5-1	CASSTTGVGPQHF
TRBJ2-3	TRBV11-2	CASSRLGQGTDTQYF
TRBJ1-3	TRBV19	CASSSPTVGGNTIYF
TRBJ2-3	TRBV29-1	CSVEGVAGYTDTQYF
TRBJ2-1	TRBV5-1	CASSSGQGGGYVEQFF
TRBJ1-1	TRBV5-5	CASSLEWGGHAFF
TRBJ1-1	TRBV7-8	CASSLHDRENTEAFF
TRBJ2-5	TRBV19	CASSTDREETQYF
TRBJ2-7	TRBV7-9	CASSLIGGHEQYF
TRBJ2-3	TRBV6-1	CASSPRRASTDTQYF
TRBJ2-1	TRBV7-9	CASSPFSGGRHNEQFF
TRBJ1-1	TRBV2	CASSPGGNTEAFF
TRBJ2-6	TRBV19	CASSIVSSGANVLTF
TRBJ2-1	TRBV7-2	CASSPDGIYEQFF
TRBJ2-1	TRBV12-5	CASGLVRTPAYNEQFF
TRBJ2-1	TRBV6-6	CASSYSMTGYNEQFF
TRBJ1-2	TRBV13	CASSSPGQSNYGYTF
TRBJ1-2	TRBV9	CASSVSLPVDDRVGGYTF
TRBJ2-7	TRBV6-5	CASSYTSGSYEQYF
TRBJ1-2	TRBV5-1	CASSYFTGAVNYGYTF
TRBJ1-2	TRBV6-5	CASSTHDRVGGYTF
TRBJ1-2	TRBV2	CASSWTGGNYGYTF
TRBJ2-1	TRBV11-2	CASSLTSGGGNEQFF
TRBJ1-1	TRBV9	CASSVLPGQGLGEAFF
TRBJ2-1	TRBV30	CAWSVRGLAGPYNEQFF
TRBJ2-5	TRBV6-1	CASSEALLAEGRVYQETQYF
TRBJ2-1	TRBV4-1	CASSQDRLAGGDEQFF
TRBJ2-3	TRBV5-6	CASSLQSTDTQYF
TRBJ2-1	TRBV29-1	CSVVSGRALGGNEQFF
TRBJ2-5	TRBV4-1	CASSQGTTRTVETQYF
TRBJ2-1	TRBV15	CATSRGLYNEQFF
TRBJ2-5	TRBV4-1	CASSQDQRRREETQYF
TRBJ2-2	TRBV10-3	CAISGGASTGELFF
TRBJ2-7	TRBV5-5	CASSLPFSGLYEQYF
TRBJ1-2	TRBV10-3	CAISEARGYTF
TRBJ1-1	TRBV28	CASSLLQVNTEAFF
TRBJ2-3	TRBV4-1	CASSQNLLVTPTDTQYF
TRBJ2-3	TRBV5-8	CASSLVSLRTDTQYF
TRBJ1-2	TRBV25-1	CASSEPSYGYTF